A single TCR beta chain is shown here with its context. In the source study's methods: Nucleated cell number was recorded as an estimate derived from reference gene primer amplification. Measured with immunoSEQ multiplex PCR; TCRdb has only the in-frame clones, and not every one. Clonal size and the V and J genes are those of that table, whereas D and trimming came from the DNA. The table has 220,000 or so clones, approximately 84% seen once; the top ten hold less than 2.5%. The CDR3 extends over 12 amino acids. CDR1 is SNHLY, CDR2 FYNNEI, per germline. Trimming removed 4 bases from V and 11 bases from J; junction bases left unmatched: 7. This sample was taken from a study of blood T cell repertoires in COVID-19. Whole-study context: The study drew acute and convalescent COVID-19 samples from the United States, Italy and Spain. The cDNA or gDNA used as material had been derived from T cells, B-cell-depleted T cells, or PBMCs.

This sequence originates from a woman aged 55-75 years with acute or convalescent COVID-19. The sample consisted of peripheral blood. This sequence joins TRBV2 and TRBJ1-1; 7 bases match TRBD1. The CDR3: CASSGTTGNAFF. In DNA, the CDR3 is TGTGCCAGCAGTGGTACGACAGGGAACGCTTTCTTT.